This T cell receptor (beta chain) came from a study of blood T cell repertoires in COVID-19. Study as a whole: Acute and convalescent COVID-19 samples came from the United States, Italy and Spain. In each case, the material was cDNA or gDNA derived from T cells, B-cell-depleted T cells, or PBMCs.

J lost 4 bases, V lost 4 bases, and 7 bases had no gene match. CDR1 and CDR2 (germline): LGHDT, YNNKEL (reference sequence). This CDR3 is built from 15 residues. Original processing notes: Counts of nucleated cells, estimated from reference gene primer amplification, were obtained. Generated by immunoSEQ multiplex PCR, the TCRdb table keeps only in-frame clones and is missing some. V, J and clone size derive from that table, while D and trimming were established from the DNA sequence. The data contain just over 95,000 clones, 82% of them singletons. The chain carries TRBV3-1 (or the pseudogene TRBV3-2) and TRBJ2-1; the match to TRBD2 covers 7 bases. The TCR was taken from a man older than 75 with acute or convalescent COVID-19. Input material: peripheral blood. Here the CDR3 reads CASSLKRGAYNEQFF. CDR3 sequence (DNA): TGTGCCAGCAGCCTTAAGCGGGGCGCATACAATGAGCAGTTCTTC.